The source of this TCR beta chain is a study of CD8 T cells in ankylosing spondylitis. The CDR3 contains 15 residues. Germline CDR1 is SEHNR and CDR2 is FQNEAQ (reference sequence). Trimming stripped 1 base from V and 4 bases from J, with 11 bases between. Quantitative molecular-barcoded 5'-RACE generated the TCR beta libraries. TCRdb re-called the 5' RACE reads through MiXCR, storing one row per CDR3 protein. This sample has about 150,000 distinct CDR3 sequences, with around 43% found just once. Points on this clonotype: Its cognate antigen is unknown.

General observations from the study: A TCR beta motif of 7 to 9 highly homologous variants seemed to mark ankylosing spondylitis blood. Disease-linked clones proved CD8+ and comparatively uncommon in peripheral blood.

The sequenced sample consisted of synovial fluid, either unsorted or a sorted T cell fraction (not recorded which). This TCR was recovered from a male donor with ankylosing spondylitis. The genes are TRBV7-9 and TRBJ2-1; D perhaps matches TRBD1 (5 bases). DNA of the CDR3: TGTGCCAGCAGCTTAGTGGGGCTAGGTTACAATGAGCAGTTCTTC. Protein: CASSLVGLGYNEQFF. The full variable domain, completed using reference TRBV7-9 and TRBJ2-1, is DTGVSQNPRHKITKRGQNVTFRCDPISEHNRLYWYRQTLGQGPEFLTYFQNEAQLEKSRLLSDRFSAERPKGSFSTLEIQRTEQGDSAMYLCASSLVGLGYNEQFFGPGTRLTVL.